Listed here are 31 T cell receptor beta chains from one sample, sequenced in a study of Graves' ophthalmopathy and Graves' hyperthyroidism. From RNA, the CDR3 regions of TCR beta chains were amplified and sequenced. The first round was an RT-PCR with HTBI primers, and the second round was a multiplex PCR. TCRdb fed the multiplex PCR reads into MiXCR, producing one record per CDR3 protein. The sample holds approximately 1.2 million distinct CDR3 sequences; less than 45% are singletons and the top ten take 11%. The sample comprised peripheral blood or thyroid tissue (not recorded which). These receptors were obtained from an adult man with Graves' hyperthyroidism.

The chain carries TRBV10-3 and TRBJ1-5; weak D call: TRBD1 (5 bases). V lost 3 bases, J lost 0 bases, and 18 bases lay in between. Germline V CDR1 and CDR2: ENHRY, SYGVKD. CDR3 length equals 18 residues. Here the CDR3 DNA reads TGTGCCATCAGTGAAGATGCTAGGGGAAACCCTAGCAATCAGCCCCAGCATTTT. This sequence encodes CAISEDARGNPSNQPQHF.

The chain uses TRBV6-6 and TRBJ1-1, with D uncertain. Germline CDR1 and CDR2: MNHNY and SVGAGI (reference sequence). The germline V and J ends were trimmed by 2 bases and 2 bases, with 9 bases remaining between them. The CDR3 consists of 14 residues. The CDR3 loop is CASSYDGENTEAFF. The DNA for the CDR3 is TGTGCCAGCAGTTACGATGGGGAAAACACTGAAGCTTTCTTT.

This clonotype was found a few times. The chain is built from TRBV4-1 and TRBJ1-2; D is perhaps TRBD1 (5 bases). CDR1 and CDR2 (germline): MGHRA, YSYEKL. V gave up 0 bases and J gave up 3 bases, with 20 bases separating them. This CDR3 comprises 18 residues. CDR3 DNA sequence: TGCGCCAGCAGCCAAGAGGTGGGGAGTGCAGGGAATGACTATGGCTACACCTTC. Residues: CASSQEVGSAGNDYGYTF.

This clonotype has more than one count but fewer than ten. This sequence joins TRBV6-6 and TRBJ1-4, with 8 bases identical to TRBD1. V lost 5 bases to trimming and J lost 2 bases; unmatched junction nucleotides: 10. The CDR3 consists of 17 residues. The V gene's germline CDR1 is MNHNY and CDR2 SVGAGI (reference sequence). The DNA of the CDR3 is TGTGCCAGCAGTCTAACAGGGGGATTGTCTACTAATGAAAAACTGTTTTTT. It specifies CASSLTGGLSTNEKLFF.

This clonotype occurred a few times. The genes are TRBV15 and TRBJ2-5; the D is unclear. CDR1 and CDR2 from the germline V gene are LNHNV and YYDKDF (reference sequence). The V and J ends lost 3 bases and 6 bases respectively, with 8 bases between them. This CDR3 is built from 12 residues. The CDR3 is CATSSFRQTQYF. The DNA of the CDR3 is TGTGCCACCAGCAGCTTCCGGCAGACCCAGTACTTC.

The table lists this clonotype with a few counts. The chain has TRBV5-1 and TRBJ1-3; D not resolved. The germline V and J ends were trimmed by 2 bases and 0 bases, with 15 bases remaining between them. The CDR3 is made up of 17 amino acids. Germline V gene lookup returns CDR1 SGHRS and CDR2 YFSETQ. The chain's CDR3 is CASSFSGLITSGNTIYF. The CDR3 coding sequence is TGCGCCAGCAGCTTCTCCGGGTTGATCACCTCTGGAAACACCATATATTTT.

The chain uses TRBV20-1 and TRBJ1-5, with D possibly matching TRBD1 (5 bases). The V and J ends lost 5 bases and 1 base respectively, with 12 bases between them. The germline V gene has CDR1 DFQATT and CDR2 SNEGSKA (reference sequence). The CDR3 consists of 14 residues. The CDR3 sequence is CSAAPRDSNQPQHF. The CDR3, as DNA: TGCAGTGCTGCACCTCGGGACAGCAATCAGCCCCAGCATTTT.

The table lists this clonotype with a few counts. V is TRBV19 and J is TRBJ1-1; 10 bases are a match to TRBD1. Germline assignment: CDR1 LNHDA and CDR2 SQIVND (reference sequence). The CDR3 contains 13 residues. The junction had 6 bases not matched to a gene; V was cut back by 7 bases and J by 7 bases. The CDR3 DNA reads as TGTGCCAGTATGACAGGGGGCGCCGGTGAAGCTTTCTTT. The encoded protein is CASMTGGAGEAFF.

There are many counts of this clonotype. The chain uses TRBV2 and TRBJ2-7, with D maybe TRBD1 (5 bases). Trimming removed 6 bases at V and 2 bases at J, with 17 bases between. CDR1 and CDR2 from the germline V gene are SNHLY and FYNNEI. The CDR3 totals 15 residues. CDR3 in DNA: TGTGCCAGCAGACAAGACAGTGCAGCCACCTACGAGCAGTACTTC. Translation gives CASRQDSAATYEQYF.

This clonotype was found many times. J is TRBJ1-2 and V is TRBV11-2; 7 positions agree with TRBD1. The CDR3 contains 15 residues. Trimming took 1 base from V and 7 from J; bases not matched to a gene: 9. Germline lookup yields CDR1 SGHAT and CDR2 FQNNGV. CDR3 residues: CASSLAATGKGGYTF. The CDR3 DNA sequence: TGTGCCAGCAGCTTAGCGGCGACAGGGAAGGGTGGCTACACCTTC. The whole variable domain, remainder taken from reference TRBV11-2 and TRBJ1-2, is EAGVAQSPRYKIIEKRQSVAFWCNPISGHATLYWYQQILGQGPKLLIQFQNNGVVDDSQLPKDRFSAERLKGVDSTLKIQPAKLEDSAVYLCASSLAATGKGGYTFGSGTRLTVV.

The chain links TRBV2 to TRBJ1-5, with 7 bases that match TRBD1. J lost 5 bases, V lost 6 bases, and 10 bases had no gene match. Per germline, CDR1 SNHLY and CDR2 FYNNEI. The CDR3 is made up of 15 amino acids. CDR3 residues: CASRDRQGQDQPQHF. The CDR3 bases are TGTGCCAGCAGAGACCGACAGGGCCAGGATCAGCCCCAGCATTTT. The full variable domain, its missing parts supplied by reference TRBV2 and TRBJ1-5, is EPEVTQTPSHQVTQMGQEVILRCVPISNHLYFYWYRQILGQKVEFLVSFYNNEISEKSEIFDDQFSVERPDGSNFTLKIRSTKLEDSAMYFCASRDRQGQDQPQHFGDGTRLSIL.

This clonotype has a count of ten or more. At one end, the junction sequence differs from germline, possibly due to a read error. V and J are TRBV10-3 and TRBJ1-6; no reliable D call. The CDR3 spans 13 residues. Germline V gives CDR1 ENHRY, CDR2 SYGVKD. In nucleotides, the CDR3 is TGTGCCAGCAGTGAAAAAGGCAACTCACCCCTCCACTTT. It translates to CASSEKGNSPLHF.

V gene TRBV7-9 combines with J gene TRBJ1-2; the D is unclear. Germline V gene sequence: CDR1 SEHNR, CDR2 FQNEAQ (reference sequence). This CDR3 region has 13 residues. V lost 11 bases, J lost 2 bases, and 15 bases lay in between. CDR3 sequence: CAGWDFSNYGYTF. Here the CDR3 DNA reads TGTGCCGGCTGGGATTTCTCAAACTATGGCTACACCTTC.

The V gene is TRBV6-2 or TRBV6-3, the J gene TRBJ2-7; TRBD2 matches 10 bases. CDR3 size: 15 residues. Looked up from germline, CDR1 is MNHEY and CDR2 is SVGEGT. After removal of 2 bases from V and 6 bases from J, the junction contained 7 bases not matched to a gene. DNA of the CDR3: TGTGCCAGCAGTTACCCAAGCGGGAGGGCGTTCGAGCAGTACTTC. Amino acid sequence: CASSYPSGRAFEQYF.

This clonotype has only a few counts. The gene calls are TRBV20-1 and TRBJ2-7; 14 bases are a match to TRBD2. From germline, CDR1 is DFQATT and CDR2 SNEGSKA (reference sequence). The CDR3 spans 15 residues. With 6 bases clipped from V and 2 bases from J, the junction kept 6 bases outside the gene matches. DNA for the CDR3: TGCAGTGCCACTAAGGGACTAGCGGGAGCCTACGAGCAGTACTTC. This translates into CSATKGLAGAYEQYF.

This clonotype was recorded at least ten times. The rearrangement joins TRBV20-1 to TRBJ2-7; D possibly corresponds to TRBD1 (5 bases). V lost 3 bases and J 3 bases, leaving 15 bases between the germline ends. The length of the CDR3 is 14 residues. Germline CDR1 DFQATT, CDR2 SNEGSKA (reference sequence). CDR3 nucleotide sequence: TGCAGTGCTAGTTCGATTCAGGGTTTCTACGAGCAGTACTTC. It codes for CSASSIQGFYEQYF.

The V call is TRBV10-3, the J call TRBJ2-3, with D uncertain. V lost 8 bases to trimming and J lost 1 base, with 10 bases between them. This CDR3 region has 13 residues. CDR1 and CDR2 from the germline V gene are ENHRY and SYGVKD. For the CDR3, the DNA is TGTGCCATCGGCGAGACGGGCACAGATACGCAGTATTTT. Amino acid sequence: CAIGETGTDTQYF.

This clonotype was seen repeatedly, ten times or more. This CDR3 reads CASSLKSATNEKLFF. The CDR3 DNA reads as TGTGCCAGCAGCTTAAAATCTGCAACTAATGAAAAACTGTTTTTT. The chain is built from TRBV7-9 and TRBJ1-4; D unclear. This CDR3 comprises 15 residues. V was shortened by 2 bases and J by 0 bases, with 7 bases between the two germline ends. Germline lookup yields CDR1 SEHNR and CDR2 FQNEAQ (reference sequence). The full variable domain, completed using reference TRBV7-9 and TRBJ1-4, is DTGVSQNPRHKITKRGQNVTFRCDPISEHNRLYWYRQTLGQGPEFLTYFQNEAQLEKSRLLSDRFSAERPKGSFSTLEIQRTEQGDSAMYLCASSLKSATNEKLFFGSGTQLSVL.

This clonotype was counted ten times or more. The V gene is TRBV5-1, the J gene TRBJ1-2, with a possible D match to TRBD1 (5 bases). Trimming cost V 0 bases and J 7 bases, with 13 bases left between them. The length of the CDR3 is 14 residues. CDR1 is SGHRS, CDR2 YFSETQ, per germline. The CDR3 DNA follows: TGCGCCAGCAGCTTGGGGGGGAGTTTCTCTGGCTACACCTTC. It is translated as CASSLGGSFSGYTF. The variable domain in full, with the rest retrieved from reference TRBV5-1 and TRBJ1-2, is KAGVTQTPRYLIKTRGQQVTLSCSPISGHRSVSWYQQTPGQGLQFLFEYFSETQRNKGNFPGRFSGRQFSNSRSEMNVSTLELGDSALYLCASSLGGSFSGYTFGSGTRLTVV.

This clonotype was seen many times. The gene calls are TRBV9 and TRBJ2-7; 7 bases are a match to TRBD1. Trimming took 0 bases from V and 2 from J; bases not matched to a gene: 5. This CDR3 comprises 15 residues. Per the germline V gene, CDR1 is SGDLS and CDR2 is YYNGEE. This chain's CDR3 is CASSVGHGTAYEQYF. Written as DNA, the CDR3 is TGTGCCAGCAGCGTAGGACATGGGACAGCCTACGAGCAGTACTTC.

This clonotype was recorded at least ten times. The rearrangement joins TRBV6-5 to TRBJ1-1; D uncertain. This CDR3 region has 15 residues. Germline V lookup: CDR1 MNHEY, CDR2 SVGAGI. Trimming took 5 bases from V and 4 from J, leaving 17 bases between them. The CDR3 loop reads CASSERVRSSTEAFF. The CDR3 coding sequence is TGTGCCAGCAGTGAGAGGGTAAGATCGTCCACTGAAGCTTTCTTT.

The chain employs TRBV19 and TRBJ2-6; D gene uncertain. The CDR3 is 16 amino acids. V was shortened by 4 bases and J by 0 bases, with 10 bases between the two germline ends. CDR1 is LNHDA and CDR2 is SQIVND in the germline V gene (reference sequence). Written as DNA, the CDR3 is TGTGCCAGTAGTACAATGGACGGCTCTGGGGCCAACGTCCTGACTTTC. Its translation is CASSTMDGSGANVLTF.

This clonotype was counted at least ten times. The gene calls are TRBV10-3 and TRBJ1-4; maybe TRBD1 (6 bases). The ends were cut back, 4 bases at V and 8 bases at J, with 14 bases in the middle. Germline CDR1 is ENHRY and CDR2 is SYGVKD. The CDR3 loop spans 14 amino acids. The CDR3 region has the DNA TGTGCCATCAGTGCTACAGGGTTGGGCGAAAAACTGTTTTTT. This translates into CAISATGLGEKLFF.

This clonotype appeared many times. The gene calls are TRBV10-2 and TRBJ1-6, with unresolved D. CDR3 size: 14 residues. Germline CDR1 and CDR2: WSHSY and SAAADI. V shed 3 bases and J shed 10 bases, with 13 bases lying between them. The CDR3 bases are TGCGCCAGCAGTGACTTCCTTGGCGGCTCACCCCTCCACTTT. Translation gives CASSDFLGGSPLHF.

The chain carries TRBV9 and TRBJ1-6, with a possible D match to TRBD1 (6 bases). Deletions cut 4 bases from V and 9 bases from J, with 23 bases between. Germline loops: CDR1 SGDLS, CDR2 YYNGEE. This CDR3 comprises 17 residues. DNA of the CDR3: TGTGCCAGCAGCCCCTGGTTCTCCGGGGGCAGGATTTCACCCCTCCACTTT. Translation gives CASSPWFSGGRISPLHF.

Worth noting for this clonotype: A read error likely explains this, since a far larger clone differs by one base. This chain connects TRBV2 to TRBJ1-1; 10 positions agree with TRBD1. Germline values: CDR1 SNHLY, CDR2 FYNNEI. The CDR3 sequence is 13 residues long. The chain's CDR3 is CASSRDRGTKAFF. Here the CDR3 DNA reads TGTGCCAGCAGCCGGGACAGGGGCACTAAAGCTTTCTTT.

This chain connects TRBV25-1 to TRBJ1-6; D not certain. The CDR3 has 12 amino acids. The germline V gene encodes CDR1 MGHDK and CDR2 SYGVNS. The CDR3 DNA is TGTGCTAGGCTGGACGGGAATTCACCCCTCCACTTT. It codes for CARLDGNSPLHF.

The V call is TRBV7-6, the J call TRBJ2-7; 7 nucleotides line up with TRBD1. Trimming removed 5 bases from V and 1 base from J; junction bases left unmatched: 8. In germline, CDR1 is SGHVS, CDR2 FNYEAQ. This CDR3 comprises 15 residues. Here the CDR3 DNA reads TGTGCCAGCAGCCAGAGCTACAGGGGATCCTACGAGCAGTACTTC. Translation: CASSQSYRGSYEQYF.

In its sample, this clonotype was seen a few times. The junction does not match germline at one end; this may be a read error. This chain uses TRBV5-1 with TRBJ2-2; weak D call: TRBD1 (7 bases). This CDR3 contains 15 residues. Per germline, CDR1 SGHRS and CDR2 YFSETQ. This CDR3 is CASTLQGGNTGELFF. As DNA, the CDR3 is TGCGCCAGCACCTTGCAGGGGGGGAACACCGGGGAGCTGTTTTTT.

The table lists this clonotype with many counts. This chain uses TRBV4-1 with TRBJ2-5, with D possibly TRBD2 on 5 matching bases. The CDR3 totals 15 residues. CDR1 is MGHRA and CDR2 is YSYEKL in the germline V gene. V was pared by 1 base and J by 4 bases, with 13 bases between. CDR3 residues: CASSQGSLGAETQYF. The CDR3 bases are TGCGCCAGCAGCCAAGGGTCACTAGGCGCAGAGACCCAGTACTTC.

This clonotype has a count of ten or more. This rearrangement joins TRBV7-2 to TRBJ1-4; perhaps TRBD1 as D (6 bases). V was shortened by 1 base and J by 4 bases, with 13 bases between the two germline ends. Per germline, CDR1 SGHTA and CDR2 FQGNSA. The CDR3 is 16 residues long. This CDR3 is CASSLGSRGLNEKLFF. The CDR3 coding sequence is TGTGCCAGCAGCTTAGGGAGCAGGGGACTTAATGAAAAACTGTTTTTT.